The sequence of this T cell receptor beta chain was determined in a study of regulatory T cells in long-lasting Graves disease. Time point described: persistent/refractory GD, antithyroid drugs over 5 years with positive TRAb. Isolated PBMC RNA provided the starting material for the TCR library. The CDR3 contains 15 residues. The germline V gene encodes CDR1 PRHDT and CDR2 FYEKMQ (reference sequence). V lost 5 bases, J lost 1 base, and 7 bases stayed unmatched. Combining iRepertoire HTBI primers with Arm-PCR of CDR3 regions, the authors built TCR beta libraries. TCRdb processed the multiplex PCR reads anew with MiXCR; each CDR3 protein has one entry. The sample holds over 650,000 distinct CDR3 sequences, around 32% seen once. Notes on this clonotype: What it binds is not known. Because the CDR3 is missing its conserved closing phenylalanine or tryptophan, this is likely a read error.

Whole-study findings and limits: Under persistent disease, TRBV28, TRBJ1-2 and TRBJ2-5 were used preferentially.

The TCR comes from a female donor with Graves disease. Sample: peripheral blood mononuclear cells (PBMCs), taken when the disease was refractory, from a patient treated with antithyroid drugs. The chain combines TRBV13 with TRBJ1-1, with TRBD1 matching over 7 bases. The CDR3 region is CASSLIDRANTEAFL. The CDR3 nucleotides are TGTGCCAGCAGCCTCATTGACAGGGCGAACACTGAAGCTTTCCTT.